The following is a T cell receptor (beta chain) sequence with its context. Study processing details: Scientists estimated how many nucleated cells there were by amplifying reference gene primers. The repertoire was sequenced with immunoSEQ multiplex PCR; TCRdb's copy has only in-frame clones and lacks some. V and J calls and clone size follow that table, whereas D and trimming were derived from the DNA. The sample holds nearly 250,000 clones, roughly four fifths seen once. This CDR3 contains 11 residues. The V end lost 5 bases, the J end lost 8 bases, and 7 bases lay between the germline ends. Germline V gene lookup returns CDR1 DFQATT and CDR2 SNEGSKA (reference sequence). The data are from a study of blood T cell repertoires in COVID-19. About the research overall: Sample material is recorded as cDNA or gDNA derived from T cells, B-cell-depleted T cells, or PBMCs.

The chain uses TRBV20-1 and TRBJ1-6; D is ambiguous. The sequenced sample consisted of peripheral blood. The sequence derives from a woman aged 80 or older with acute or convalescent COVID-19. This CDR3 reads CSADLDSPLHF. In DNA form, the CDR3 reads TGCAGTGCTGACTTGGATTCACCCCTCCACTTT.